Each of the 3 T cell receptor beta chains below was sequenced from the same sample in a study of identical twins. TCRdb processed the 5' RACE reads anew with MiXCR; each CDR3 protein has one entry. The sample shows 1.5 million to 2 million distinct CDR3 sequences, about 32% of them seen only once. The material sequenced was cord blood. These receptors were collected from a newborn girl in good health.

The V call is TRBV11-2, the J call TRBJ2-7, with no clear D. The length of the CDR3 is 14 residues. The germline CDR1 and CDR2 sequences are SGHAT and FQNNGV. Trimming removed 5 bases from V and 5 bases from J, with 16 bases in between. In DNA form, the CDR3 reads TGTGCCAGCAGCGCTATCAAAACTTCCCACGAGCAGTACTTC. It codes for CASSAIKTSHEQYF. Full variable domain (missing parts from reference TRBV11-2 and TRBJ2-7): EAGVAQSPRYKIIEKRQSVAFWCNPISGHATLYWYQQILGQGPKLLIQFQNNGVVDDSQLPKDRFSAERLKGVDSTLKIQPAKLEDSAVYLCASSAIKTSHEQYFGPGTRLTVT.

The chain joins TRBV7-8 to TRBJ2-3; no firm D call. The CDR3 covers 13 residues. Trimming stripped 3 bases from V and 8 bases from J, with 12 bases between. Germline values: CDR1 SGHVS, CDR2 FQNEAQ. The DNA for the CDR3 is TGTGCCAGCAGCTTCCAACCGGGTCGTACGCAGTATTTT. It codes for CASSFQPGRTQYF.

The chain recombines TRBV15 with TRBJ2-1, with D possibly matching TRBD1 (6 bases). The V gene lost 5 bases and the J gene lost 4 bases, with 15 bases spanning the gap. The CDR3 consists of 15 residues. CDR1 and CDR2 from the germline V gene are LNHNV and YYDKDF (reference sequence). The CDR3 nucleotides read TGTGCCACCAGCTCTCAAACAGGGCCTTACAATGAGCAGTTCTTC. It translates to CATSSQTGPYNEQFF.